Each of the 17 T cell receptor beta chains below was sequenced from the same sample in a study of blood T cell repertoires in COVID-19. TCRdb keeps only in-frame clones here, not all; method: immunoSEQ multiplex PCR. The sample yields about 150,000 clones, roughly 82% seen once. The sample comprised peripheral blood. The receptors shown here come from a man in his sixties or seventies with acute or convalescent COVID-19.

This chain connects TRBV7-9 to TRBJ1-1; 10 bases are shared with TRBD1. Germline lookup yields CDR1 SEHNR and CDR2 FQNEAQ (reference sequence). V shed 4 bases and J 3 bases; nucleotides not matched to a gene: 8. The length of the CDR3 is 16 residues. In DNA, the CDR3 is TGTGCCAGCAGCTCCCGGGACAGGGGTTGGGACACTGAAGCTTTCTTT. Protein sequence: CASSSRDRGWDTEAFF.

V and J are TRBV7-6 and TRBJ1-3, with D maybe TRBD1 (5 bases). The CDR3 length is 17 residues. The germline V gene encodes CDR1 SGHVS and CDR2 FNYEAQ. V was trimmed by 3 bases and J by 0 bases, leaving 15 bases between them. The CDR3: CASSLGGSWDSGNTIYF. CDR3 nucleotides: TGTGCCAGCAGCTTGGGGGGGAGTTGGGACTCTGGAAACACCATATATTTT. Using reference TRBV7-6 and TRBJ1-3 for the parts outside the CDR3, the full variable domain is GAGVSQSPRYKVTKRGQDVALRCDPISGHVSLYWYRQALGQGPEFLTYFNYEAQQDKSGLPNDRFSAERPEGSISTLTIQRTEQRDSAMYRCASSLGGSWDSGNTIYFGEGSWLTVV.

The CDR3 region has the DNA TGTGCCAGCAGCCCAACAGGGGCCCCCCAGCCCCAGCATTTT. Translated, it gives CASSPTGAPQPQHF. V usage is TRBV27 and J usage is TRBJ1-5, with 7 bases lining up with TRBD1. There are 14 residues in the CDR3. From germline, CDR1 is MNHEY and CDR2 SMNVEV (reference sequence). V lost 6 bases, J lost 7 bases, and 9 bases stayed unmatched.

This rearrangement joins TRBV9 to TRBJ2-1; 8 nucleotides line up with TRBD2. CDR1 is SGDLS and CDR2 is YYNGEE in the germline V gene. The CDR3 spans 14 residues. With 3 bases clipped from V and 7 bases from J, the junction kept 6 bases outside the gene matches. The CDR3: CASSAGTSTNEQFF. The CDR3 DNA reads TGTGCCAGCAGCGCCGGGACTAGTACAAATGAGCAGTTCTTC.

The table lists this clone with a count of one. This chain connects TRBV28 to TRBJ1-2; perhaps TRBD1 as D (6 bases). Between the trimmed V and J ends, which lost 7 bases and 1 base, there was a span of 10 bases. Per germline, CDR1 MDHEN and CDR2 SYDVKM. This CDR3 region has 13 residues. The chain's CDR3 is CASNQGGNYGYTF. The CDR3 DNA follows: TGTGCCAGCAATCAAGGGGGTAACTATGGCTACACCTTC.

V is TRBV6-5 and J is TRBJ1-1, with TRBD1 matching over 7 bases. Germline V CDR1 and CDR2: MNHEY, SVGAGI. J was trimmed by 3 bases and V by 4 bases; bases with no gene match: 2. The CDR3 has 13 residues. This chain's CDR3 is CASSFTGDTEAFF. CDR3 nucleotides: TGTGCCAGCAGTTTCACAGGGGACACTGAAGCTTTCTTT.

V is TRBV7-9 and J is TRBJ1-2; D gene uncertain. The germline V gene has CDR1 SEHNR and CDR2 FQNEAQ (reference sequence). Trimming stripped 2 bases from V and 0 bases from J, with 10 bases between. This CDR3 is built from 15 residues. Here the CDR3 reads CASSLREGANYGYTF. The CDR3 DNA sequence: TGTGCCAGCAGCTTACGGGAGGGAGCTAACTATGGCTACACCTTC.

The V and J genes are TRBV28 and TRBJ1-5, with TRBD1 identical over 8 bases. V trimming: 6 bases; J trimming: 10 bases; junction bases outside the gene matches: 11. The germline V gene has CDR1 MDHEN and CDR2 SYDVKM. The CDR3 consists of 14 residues. The CDR3 sequence: CASSGRTGQQPQHF. Here the CDR3 DNA reads TGTGCCAGCAGCGGAAGGACAGGGCAACAACCCCAGCATTTT.

CDR3 coding DNA: TGTGCCAGCAGCTTAGAAGGTGCTAGCGGGACCACCGGGGAGCTGTTTTTT. It encodes CASSLEGASGTTGELFF. The chain recombines TRBV7-2 with TRBJ2-2; TRBD2 agrees at 9 bases. The V gene's germline CDR1 is SGHTA and CDR2 FQGNSA. The V gene end was trimmed by 1 base and the J gene end by 4 bases; junction bases not matched to a gene: 7. CDR3 size: 17 residues.

The rearrangement links TRBV7-8 to TRBJ2-7; perhaps TRBD2 as D (5 bases). Germline V gene lookup returns CDR1 SGHVS and CDR2 FQNEAQ. The CDR3 length is 14 residues. V shed 7 bases and J shed 3 bases, with 16 bases lying between them. CDR3 sequence (DNA): TGTGCCAGCACCCAAGGAGGACGGCTCTACGAGCAGTACTTC. This gives the protein CASTQGGRLYEQYF.

The rearrangement links TRBV5-1 to TRBJ2-3; 8 bases are shared with TRBD1. V gave up 4 bases and J gave up 2 bases; unmatched junction bases: 3. CDR3 length: 14 residues. The germline V gene encodes CDR1 SGHRS and CDR2 YFSETQ. CDR3 in DNA: TGCGCCAGCAGCCGGACAGGGAACACAGATACGCAGTATTTT. Protein sequence: CASSRTGNTDTQYF.

The chain carries TRBV10-2 and TRBJ1-5; a weak D match, TRBD1 (5 bases). Germline assignment: CDR1 WSHSY and CDR2 SAAADI. V was trimmed by 9 bases and J by 7 bases, leaving 13 bases between them. CDR3 length: 12 amino acids. The CDR3 nucleotides are TGCGCCAGACAGTCAGGGTTCCAGCCCCAGCATTTT. This translates into CARQSGFQPQHF.

V and J are TRBV28 and TRBJ1-6, with 10 bases lining up with TRBD1. V lost 3 bases to trimming and J lost 10 bases; unmatched junction nucleotides: 9. In germline, CDR1 is MDHEN, CDR2 SYDVKM. This CDR3 comprises 16 residues. As DNA, the CDR3 is TGTGCCAGCAGTTTGGGTCGGACAGGGGGGCAGTCACCCCTCCACTTT. Protein: CASSLGRTGGQSPLHF.

This chain connects TRBV11-2 to TRBJ1-5; 7 nucleotides line up with TRBD1. Germline assignment: CDR1 SGHAT and CDR2 FQNNGV. Trimming at V came to 0 bases and at J to 7 bases, leaving 9 bases not matched to a gene. The CDR3 covers 16 residues. CDR3 loop: CASSLDNRGRGQPQHF. The DNA for the CDR3 is TGTGCCAGCAGCTTAGACAACAGGGGTAGAGGCCAGCCCCAGCATTTT.

The chain is built from TRBV6-1 and TRBJ2-5, with 8 bases that match TRBD2. The CDR3 is 17 residues long. The germline V gene encodes CDR1 MNHNS and CDR2 SASEGT. Trimming at V came to 1 base and at J to 2 bases, leaving 9 bases not matched to a gene. The CDR3 reads CASSEVRGGGWQETQYF. CDR3 bases: TGTGCCAGCAGTGAAGTCCGGGGGGGAGGCTGGCAAGAGACCCAGTACTTC.

This clone is a singleton in its sample. The chain carries TRBV12-3 or TRBV12-4 and TRBJ2-4; TRBD2 might be the D (5 bases). The CDR3 contains 12 residues. The V end was cut by 6 bases, the J end by 7 bases, with 10 bases between. CDR3 in amino acids: CASRGSGNIQYF. As DNA, the CDR3 is TGTGCCAGCAGGGGGAGCGGCAACATTCAGTACTTC.

The V call is TRBV28, the J call TRBJ2-2, with D possibly being TRBD2 (5 bases). V dropped 7 bases and J dropped 3 bases, with 15 bases sitting between them. The CDR3 length is 15 residues. Germline lookup yields CDR1 MDHEN and CDR2 SYDVKM. The CDR3 loop is CASTTQRTYTGELFF. CDR3 in DNA: TGTGCCAGCACCACCCAGCGGACCTACACCGGGGAGCTGTTTTTT.